This T cell receptor beta chain was recovered during a study of human T cells and chemical hapten exposure. This clonotype has at least ten counts. CDR3 length: 17 residues. V was trimmed by 8 bases and J by 10 bases, leaving 30 bases between them. Per the germline V gene, CDR1 is MNHEY and CDR2 is SVGAGI. Researchers extracted total RNA from unfractionated whole blood. TCRdb ran MiXCR on the 5' RACE reads and lists one entry per CDR3 protein. The sample consists of about 140,000 distinct CDR3 sequences, approximately 4% of them appearing once. This rearrangement joins TRBV6-5 to TRBJ2-1; possibly TRBD1 for D (6 bases). The TCR was taken from a female donor in good health. The CDR3 loop reads CASLPSLAGALYGEQFF. The DNA for the CDR3 is TGTGCCAGCCTGCCCTCCTTAGCAGGGGCGCTCTATGGGGAGCAGTTCTTC.